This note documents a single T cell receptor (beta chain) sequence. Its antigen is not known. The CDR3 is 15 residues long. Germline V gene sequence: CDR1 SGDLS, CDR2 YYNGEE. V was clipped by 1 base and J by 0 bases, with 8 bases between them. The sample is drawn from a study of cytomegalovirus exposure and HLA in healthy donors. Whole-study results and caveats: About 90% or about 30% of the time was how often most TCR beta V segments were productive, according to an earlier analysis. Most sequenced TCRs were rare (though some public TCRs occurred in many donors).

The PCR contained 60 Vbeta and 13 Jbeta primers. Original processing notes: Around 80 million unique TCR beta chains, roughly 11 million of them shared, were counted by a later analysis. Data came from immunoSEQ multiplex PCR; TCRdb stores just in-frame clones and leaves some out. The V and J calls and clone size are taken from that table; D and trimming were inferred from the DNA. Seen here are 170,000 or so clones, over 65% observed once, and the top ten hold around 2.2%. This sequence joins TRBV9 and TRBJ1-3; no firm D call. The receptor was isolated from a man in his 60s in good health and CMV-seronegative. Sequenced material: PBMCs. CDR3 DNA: TGTGCCAGCAGCGTATCTATAGACTCTGGAAACACCATATATTTT. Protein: CASSVSIDSGNTIYF.